This paragraph covers one T cell receptor (beta chain) sequence. What it binds is not known. Clones were read by immunoSEQ multiplex PCR, and TCRdb kept only the in-frame ones, dropping some. The sample contains roughly 100,000 clones, about 87% of which appear only once. The data belong to a study of cytomegalovirus exposure and HLA in healthy donors. Broader study findings: The study found most TCR sequences rare, yet found some public TCRs in many donors.

The CDR3 is 15 amino acids. Germline V CDR1 and CDR2: MNHEY, SVGAGI. Between the trimmed V and J ends, which lost 8 bases and 3 bases, there was a span of 16 bases. The receptor was isolated from a woman aged 18-29 years in good health and CMV-seropositive. The source material was PBMCs. This chain connects TRBV6-5 to TRBJ1-4; tentatively, D is TRBD1 (6 bases). The CDR3 region is CASRTVPVANEKLFF. In nucleotides, the CDR3 is TGTGCCAGCCGGACAGTTCCGGTGGCTAATGAAAAACTGTTTTTT.